This passage covers 15 T cell receptor beta chains from one sample sequenced in a study of cytomegalovirus exposure and HLA in healthy donors. The assay was immunoSEQ multiplex PCR, and TCRdb's table has in-frame clones only and misses some. The table includes about 140,000 clones, 87% detected once. Source material: PBMCs. Receptors originate from a young man in good health and CMV-seropositive.

This clone has a single count. This chain uses TRBV11-2 with TRBJ1-3; 8 bases match TRBD1. The ends lost 5 bases at V and 4 bases at J; junction bases unmatched: 10. Germline V gene data show CDR1 as SGHAT and CDR2 as FQNNGV. The CDR3 length is 16 residues. As DNA, the CDR3 is TGTGCCAGCAGCACTCGTCAGGGGGCAAAGGGAAACACCATATATTTT. It encodes CASSTRQGAKGNTIYF.

The chain joins TRBV2 to TRBJ2-3, with 11 bases matching TRBD1. The V segment lost 6 bases and the J segment 2 bases; nucleotides outside the gene matches: 4. This CDR3 region has 15 residues. Germline assignment: CDR1 SNHLY and CDR2 FYNNEI. This CDR3 reads CASRDRGRDTDTQYF. The CDR3 DNA sequence: TGTGCCAGCAGGGACAGGGGGCGGGACACAGATACGCAGTATTTT. The whole variable domain, filled in from reference TRBV2 and TRBJ2-3, reads EPEVTQTPSHQVTQMGQEVILRCVPISNHLYFYWYRQILGQKVEFLVSFYNNEISEKSEIFDDQFSVERPDGSNFTLKIRSTKLEDSAMYFCASRDRGRDTDTQYFGPGTRLTVL.

This clone showed up just once. The chain joins TRBV6-5 to TRBJ2-2; 7 bases align to TRBD1. The CDR3 is 14 amino acids. CDR1 is MNHEY, CDR2 SVGAGI, per germline. The junction had 4 bases not matched to a gene; V was cut back by 5 bases and J by 4 bases. The CDR3 DNA follows: TGTGCCAGCAGTGGAACAGGGGCCACCGGGGAGCTGTTTTTT. Amino acids: CASSGTGATGELFF.

This clone came up a few times. The CDR3 loop is CASIRTGGFTEAFF. CDR3 bases: TGTGCCAGTATTCGAACAGGGGGCTTCACTGAAGCTTTCTTT. This chain joins TRBV19 and TRBJ1-1; 9 bases map to TRBD1. CDR1 LNHDA and CDR2 SQIVND come from the germline V gene (reference sequence). This CDR3 region has 14 residues. V gave up 7 bases and J gave up 4 bases; unmatched junction bases: 7.

The chain joins TRBV5-4 to TRBJ1-1; 7 nucleotides agree with TRBD1. The germline V gene has CDR1 SGHNT and CDR2 YYREEE (reference sequence). With 0 bases clipped from V and 3 bases from J, the junction kept 5 bases outside the gene matches. This CDR3 comprises 15 residues. The DNA of the CDR3 is TGTGCCAGCAGCTTGGCGGGACAGTGGGACACTGAAGCTTTCTTT. Protein sequence: CASSLAGQWDTEAFF.

The chain uses TRBV19 and TRBJ2-2, with D unclear. Germline V lookup: CDR1 LNHDA, CDR2 SQIVND (reference sequence). Trimming left V 5 bases short and J 8 bases short, with 12 bases between. The CDR3 consists of 13 residues. CDR3 nucleotide sequence: TGTGCCAGTAGTGGCGGTCCTGAGGGGGAGCTGTTTTTT. Its translation: CASSGGPEGELFF.

This chain links TRBV6-5 with TRBJ2-2, with D tentatively TRBD2 (6 bases). Looked up from germline, CDR1 is MNHEY and CDR2 is SVGAGI. CDR3 size: 16 residues. The V end lost 0 bases, the J end lost 5 bases, and 13 bases lay between the germline ends. CDR3 coding DNA: TGTGCCAGCAGTTACTCGGCGGGGCTGAGGACCGGGGAGCTGTTTTTT. This encodes CASSYSAGLRTGELFF.

The gene calls are TRBV7-2 and TRBJ1-2; 10 bases agree with TRBD1. The CDR3 has 15 residues. Trimming at V came to 1 base and at J to 6 bases, leaving 5 bases not matched to a gene. Looked up from germline, CDR1 is SGHTA and CDR2 is FQGNSA. The CDR3 loop reads CASSLVLGQGNGYTF. Here the CDR3 DNA reads TGTGCCAGCAGCTTAGTCCTGGGACAGGGGAATGGCTACACCTTC.

The chain employs TRBV7-6 and TRBJ1-1; D uncertain. The CDR3 spans 13 residues. The germline V gene encodes CDR1 SGHVS and CDR2 FNYEAQ. V lost 0 bases and J 1 base, leaving 3 bases between the germline ends. The CDR3 reads CASSLAANTEAFF. The CDR3 bases are TGTGCCAGCAGCTTAGCGGCGAACACTGAAGCTTTCTTT.

The rearrangement uses TRBV6-6 and TRBJ1-1; D ambiguous. The V end lost 6 bases, the J end lost 1 base, and 12 bases lay between the germline ends. The CDR3 is made up of 14 amino acids. CDR1 is MNHNY, CDR2 SVGAGI, per germline (reference sequence). The DNA for the CDR3 is TGTGCCAGCAGCGACGGAAGAGGGAACACTGAAGCTTTCTTT. It translates to CASSDGRGNTEAFF.

A single count supports this clone. The V and J genes are TRBV2 and TRBJ2-7; TRBD1 matches at 10 bases. This CDR3 has 18 residues. V was pared by 7 bases and J by 6 bases, with 21 bases of the junction left unmatched. Germline V gene data show CDR1 as SNHLY and CDR2 as FYNNEI. CDR3 loop: CASNRAPPTGGEGGEQYF. In DNA form, the CDR3 reads TGTGCCAGCAACCGCGCACCTCCGACAGGGGGCGAAGGGGGCGAGCAGTACTTC. Looking up the rest from reference TRBV2 and TRBJ2-7 gives the full variable domain: EPEVTQTPSHQVTQMGQEVILRCVPISNHLYFYWYRQILGQKVEFLVSFYNNEISEKSEIFDDQFSVERPDGSNFTLKIRSTKLEDSAMYFCASNRAPPTGGEGGEQYFGPGTRLTVT.

This chain uses TRBV5-6 with TRBJ2-7; D is uncertain. V dropped 1 base and J dropped 3 bases, with 11 bases sitting between them. Germline-derived CDR1 and CDR2 are SGHDT and YYEEEE. The CDR3 totals 14 residues. CDR3: CASSLWSVSYEQYF. Written as DNA, the CDR3 is TGTGCCAGCAGCTTGTGGTCTGTGAGCTACGAGCAGTACTTC.

The chain combines TRBV18 with TRBJ1-4; D gene unclear. CDR3 length: 16 amino acids. Looked up from germline, CDR1 is KGHSH and CDR2 is LQKENI. V lost 0 bases, J lost 3 bases, and 11 bases lay in between. The CDR3 coding sequence is TGTGCCAGCTCACCACCGATAAGGGAGTCTAATGAAAAACTGTTTTTT. It codes for CASSPPIRESNEKLFF. The full variable domain, in which reference TRBV18 and TRBJ1-4 provide the parts outside the CDR3, is NAGVMQNPRHLVRRRGQEARLRCSPMKGHSHVYWYRQLPEEGLKFMVYLQKENIIDESGMPKERFSAEFPKEGPSILRIQQVVRGDSAAYFCASSPPIRESNEKLFFGSGTQLSVL.

This chain joins TRBV9 and TRBJ2-3; 7 bases are a match to TRBD1. The CDR3 length is 16 residues. The V segment lost 3 bases and the J segment 3 bases; nucleotides outside the gene matches: 10. Germline loops: CDR1 SGDLS, CDR2 YYNGEE. The CDR3 is CASSAHPGQPTDTQYF. CDR3 DNA: TGTGCCAGCAGCGCCCACCCGGGACAGCCTACAGATACGCAGTATTTT.

This chain uses TRBV28 with TRBJ2-1; D unclear. The CDR3 runs to 12 residues. Trimming removed 4 bases at V and 15 bases at J, with 16 bases between. Per the germline V gene, CDR1 is MDHEN and CDR2 is SYDVKM. The CDR3 DNA is TGTGCCAGCAGTTCAGGCCTTCATTTTTGGTTCTTC. Translation: CASSSGLHFWFF.